The sample holds many counts of the clone carrying this T cell receptor beta chain. Its target is not known. One entry per CDR3 protein, called by TCRdb with MiXCR from the PCR reads. The data contain about 40,000 distinct CDR3 sequences, approximately 17% of them singletons. The CDR3 totals 19 residues. Looked up from germline, CDR1 is SEHNR and CDR2 is FQNEAQ (reference sequence). Trimming took 5 bases from V and 5 from J; bases not matched to a gene: 16. The source of the sample is a study of molecular identifiers for immune sequencing clone quantification. Study conclusions and caveats: Reports indicate spiked Jurkat TCR RNA from one cell could be found among around 970,000 naive cells. Whereas clones above 20 RNA copies held under 1% of naive-cell molecules, they held over 98% of effector molecules. Sizes of highly expanded clones could be underestimated through identical TCRs sharing a barcode.

CD8+CD4-CCR7+CD45RA+ cells were sorted as naive CD8 T cells. The material sequenced was naive CD8+ T cells from blood, with Jurkat cell RNA spiked in. Described subset: FACS-sorted CD8+CD4-CCR7+CD45RA+ naive T cells. This sequence originates from a human donor in good health. Some libraries in this study had Jurkat cell RNA spiked in. J is TRBJ2-5 and V is TRBV7-9; 14 nucleotides match TRBD2. The DNA for the CDR3 is TGTGCCAGCAGCCTCCCCCCGGGGGGACTAGCGGGAGAAAGGGAGACCCAGTACTTC. Amino acid sequence: CASSLPPGGLAGERETQYF. The full variable domain, its missing parts supplied by reference TRBV7-9 and TRBJ2-5, is DTGVSQNPRHKITKRGQNVTFRCDPISEHNRLYWYRQTLGQGPEFLTYFQNEAQLEKSRLLSDRFSAERPKGSFSTLEIQRTEQGDSAMYLCASSLPPGGLAGERETQYFGPGTRLLVL.